The 3 T cell receptor beta chains given below trace back to one sample, sequenced in a study of control samples from healthy donors and cancer patients. The assay was immunoSEQ multiplex PCR, and TCRdb's table has in-frame clones only and misses some. Among over 50,000 clones listed, 80% were seen once. What was sequenced was blood. The receptors stem from a man aged 65-85 years in good health.

This sequence joins TRBV18 and TRBJ1-3; D not certain. Trimming cost V 2 bases and J 1 base, with 12 bases left between them. The CDR3 extends over 16 amino acids. CDR1 is KGHSH, CDR2 LQKENI, per germline. The CDR3 coding sequence is TGTGCCAGCTCACCATCTCCGGAGCCATCTGGAAACACCATATATTTT. This codes for CASSPSPEPSGNTIYF.

The V and J genes are TRBV6-5 and TRBJ1-5; D gene unclear. Germline V gene sequence: CDR1 MNHEY, CDR2 SVGAGI. The CDR3 spans 14 residues. V lost 6 bases and J 6 bases, leaving 15 bases between the germline ends. The CDR3 sequence is CASSVARVIQPQHF. The DNA of the CDR3 is TGTGCCAGCAGCGTAGCCCGGGTTATTCAGCCCCAGCATTTT.

The V gene is TRBV5-6, the J gene TRBJ2-4, with D perhaps TRBD1 (5 bases). The CDR3 is 15 residues long. Germline CDR1 is SGHDT and CDR2 is YYEEEE. V lost 3 bases and J 4 bases, leaving 14 bases between the germline ends. The DNA for the CDR3 is TGTGCCAGCAGCTCCTCCCCCGACAGAAAAAACATTCAGTACTTC. This translates into CASSSSPDRKNIQYF. Full variable domain (remainder filled in from reference TRBV5-6 and TRBJ2-4): DAGVTQSPTHLIKTRGQQVTLRCSPKSGHDTVSWYQQALGQGPQFIFQYYEEEERQRGNFPDRFSGHQFPNYSSELNVNALLLGDSALYLCASSSSPDRKNIQYFGAGTRLSVL.